One and the same sample provided the 28 T cell receptor beta chains below, sequenced in a study of blood T cells in healthy people across ages (dated by TCRdb to 2013 to 2016). Preparation of the library involved 5' RACE. The instrument given in TCRdb is Illumina HiSeq 2500. A second roughly 6 to 12 cycle PCR used a sample-barcoded 5' primer and a J-beta primer mix. TCRdb reanalyzed the raw reads on its own, using fastp at Q25 for trimming and MiXCR for clone calling, and kept in-frame beta chains. Identical CDR3 protein sequences are pooled into one entry, listed with their most common genes and DNA. The sample table records approximately 1,100,000 distinct CDR3 sequences; 45% of these occur just once. Around 18% of the sample comes from the top ten. The sequenced sample was blood. The receptors derive from a woman in her fifties or sixties in good health.

V usage is TRBV11-3 and J usage is TRBJ2-1, with 15 bases fitting TRBD2. The V gene's germline CDR1 is SGHNT and CDR2 YENEEA. V shed 2 bases and J 3 bases; nucleotides not matched to a gene: 5. The CDR3 is 18 amino acids. CDR3 sequence: CASSLKGTSGRYYNEQFF. CDR3 nucleotide sequence: TGTGCCAGCAGCTTAAAAGGGACTAGCGGGAGGTACTACAATGAGCAGTTCTTC.

This clonotype occurred many times. This sequence joins TRBV7-2 and TRBJ2-5; 10 nucleotides line up with TRBD1. V was pared by 5 bases and J by 4 bases, with 4 bases of the junction left unmatched. The CDR3 length is 14 residues. Germline loops: CDR1 SGHTA, CDR2 FQGNSA. CDR3 in amino acids: CASSPDRGLETQYF. CDR3 bases: TGTGCCAGCAGCCCCGACAGGGGGCTAGAGACCCAGTACTTC. The whole variable domain, remainder taken from reference TRBV7-2 and TRBJ2-5, is GAGVSQSPSNKVTEKGKDVELRCDPISGHTALYWYRQSLGQGLEFLIYFQGNSAPDKSGLPSDRFSAERTGGSVSTLTIQRTQQEDSAVYLCASSPDRGLETQYFGPGTRLLVL.

V and J are TRBV28 and TRBJ2-4, with D uncertain. Judging by the DNA end, TRBJ2-7 fits better; the J call may be wrong. Germline-derived CDR1 and CDR2 are MDHEN and SYDVKM. The CDR3 loop spans 10 amino acids. The CDR3 DNA sequence: TGTGCCAGCAGTTCGAACGAGCAGTACTTC. The encoded protein is CASSSNEQYF.

This clonotype was seen a handful of times. J is TRBJ2-1 and V is TRBV10-2, with TRBD2 matching over 8 bases. Germline trimming cut 7 bases from V and 8 bases from J; bases unmatched to any gene: 10. The CDR3 spans 14 residues. Germline lookup yields CDR1 WSHSY and CDR2 SAAADI. CDR3 region: CASKGAGVSHEQFF. For the CDR3, the DNA is TGCGCCAGCAAAGGAGCGGGAGTATCTCATGAGCAGTTCTTC.

This clonotype was seen at least ten times. This chain connects TRBV5-8 to TRBJ2-7; D is unresolved. Trimming took off 2 bases at V and 7 bases at J, with 10 bases between the two ends. Germline V gene data show CDR1 as SGHTS and CDR2 as YDEGEE. This CDR3 is built from 12 residues. CDR3 coding DNA: TGTGCCAGCAGCTTACATTTAGAGGAGCAGTACTTC. This translates into CASSLHLEEQYF.

This clonotype was detected a few times. J is TRBJ2-5 and V is TRBV28; D may be TRBD2 (7 bases). V was clipped by 3 bases and J by 1 base, with 12 bases between them. CDR3 size: 15 residues. Germline V gene lookup returns CDR1 MDHEN and CDR2 SYDVKM. CDR3 sequence (DNA): TGTGCCAGCAGTTTCGGGGGGCGTCCCCAAGAGACCCAGTACTTC. Amino acids: CASSFGGRPQETQYF.

The V and J genes are TRBV29-1 and TRBJ2-1; 8 bases map to TRBD2. Germline loops: CDR1 SQVTM, CDR2 ANQGSEA. The CDR3 runs 15 residues. V lost 4 bases and J lost 6; bases outside the gene matches: 11. CDR3 nucleotides: TGCAGCGTTGCGGTTTCCGGGGGGGCTCCCAATGAGCAGTTCTTC. Its protein product is CSVAVSGGAPNEQFF.

This clonotype was recorded once. The chain combines TRBV9 with TRBJ2-7, with TRBD2 matching over 11 bases. The CDR3 has 16 residues. Germline CDR1 reads SGDLS; CDR2 reads YYNGEE. With V trimmed by 4 bases and J by 3 bases, 9 bases remained unmatched. The CDR3 DNA is TGTGCCAGCAGCTTACAGACTAGCGGGGAGATCTACGAGCAGTACTTC. Its translation is CASSLQTSGEIYEQYF.

This chain joins TRBV11-1 and TRBJ2-3, with TRBD1 identical over 11 bases. This CDR3 contains 16 residues. Germline V lookup: CDR1 SGHAT, CDR2 FQDESV (reference sequence). V trimming: 11 bases; J trimming: 5 bases; junction bases outside the gene matches: 15. The CDR3 DNA is TGTGCCGACAGCCAATGGGACAGGGGGTCGGGAGATACGCAGTATTTT. Amino acid sequence: CADSQWDRGSGDTQYF. Filled out from reference TRBV11-1 and TRBJ2-3, the complete variable domain reads EAEVAQSPRYKITEKSQAVAFWCDPISGHATLYWYRQILGQGPELLVQFQDESVVDDSQLPKDRFSAERLKGVDSTLKIQPAELGDSAMYLCADSQWDRGSGDTQYFGPGTRLTVL.

This clonotype was seen just once. This chain joins TRBV28 and TRBJ2-5; TRBD2 aligns across 7 bases. The J segment lost 1 base and the V segment lost 1 base, leaving 3 bases of the junction unmatched. Germline V gives CDR1 MDHEN, CDR2 SYDVKM. The CDR3 extends over 15 amino acids. The CDR3 bases are TGTGCCAGCAGTTTATTGCGGGGGTCCCAAGAGACCCAGTACTTC. Its protein is CASSLLRGSQETQYF.

This clonotype was recorded at least ten times. The chain uses TRBV5-1 and TRBJ2-1; a possible D gene is TRBD2 (5 bases). This CDR3 is built from 16 residues. V gave up 0 bases and J gave up 0 bases, with 10 bases separating them. Germline V gene lookup returns CDR1 SGHRS and CDR2 YFSETQ. The CDR3 loop is CASSLALASSYNEQFF. The CDR3 coding sequence is TGCGCCAGCAGCTTGGCTCTAGCCTCCTCCTACAATGAGCAGTTCTTC.

The chain uses TRBV20-1 and TRBJ1-4, with 7 nucleotides matching TRBD1. Per germline, CDR1 DFQATT and CDR2 SNEGSKA (reference sequence). The CDR3 spans 15 residues. The junction had 5 bases not matched to a gene; V was cut back by 0 bases and J by 4 bases. The CDR3 sequence is CSARDQGQHNEKLFF. CDR3 nucleotide sequence: TGCAGTGCTAGAGATCAGGGACAGCATAATGAAAAACTGTTTTTT.

V is TRBV10-3 and J is TRBJ2-1; TRBD2 aligns across 16 bases. V shed 0 bases, J shed 5 bases, and the junction held 4 bases outside the gene matches. The CDR3 is made up of 18 amino acids. Germline values: CDR1 ENHRY, CDR2 SYGVKD. CDR3 in amino acids: CAISESTGLAGGNNEQFF. The DNA for the CDR3 is TGTGCCATCAGTGAGTCTACGGGACTAGCGGGAGGGAACAATGAGCAGTTCTTC.

This clonotype was picked up a small number of times. The chain has TRBV4-1 and TRBJ2-7; D is unclear. Germline V gives CDR1 MGHRA, CDR2 YSYEKL. Between the trimmed V and J ends, which lost 1 base and 5 bases, there was a span of 15 bases. This CDR3 has 15 amino acids. In DNA form, the CDR3 reads TGCGCCAGCAGCCAAGCAACGAGCGACCGGGACGAGCAGTACTTC. This encodes CASSQATSDRDEQYF.

This clonotype was picked up a small number of times. The chain has TRBV20-1 and TRBJ2-1; TRBD2 matches at 9 bases. This CDR3 has 14 amino acids. Per germline, CDR1 DFQATT and CDR2 SNEGSKA (reference sequence). Germline trimming cut 6 bases from V and 7 bases from J; bases unmatched to any gene: 10. CDR3 amino acids: CSASTSGTWNEQFF. CDR3 nucleotides: TGCAGTGCCTCGACTAGCGGCACTTGGAATGAGCAGTTCTTC.

The rearrangement uses TRBV12-3 or TRBV12-4 and TRBJ2-1; the match to TRBD2 covers 8 bases. J was trimmed by 8 bases and V by 7 bases; bases with no gene match: 4. This CDR3 spans 12 amino acids. In DNA form, the CDR3 reads TGTGCCAGCACCACTAGCGGATATGAGCAGTTCTTC. This codes for CASTTSGYEQFF.

The chain employs TRBV7-9 and TRBJ2-1; D is possibly TRBD1 or TRBD2 (6 bases each). CDR1 and CDR2 (germline): SEHNR, FQNEAQ (reference sequence). The V end was cut by 2 bases, the J end by 7 bases, with 21 bases between. This CDR3 has 17 amino acids. The CDR3 nucleotides read TGTGCCAGCAGCTTAAGTACAGGGCCGCGGGGATCGAATGAGCAGTTCTTC. Protein product: CASSLSTGPRGSNEQFF.

This clonotype was seen repeatedly, ten times or more. This may be a read error, as it is one base from a much larger clone. The chain employs TRBV5-6 and TRBJ1-2; D is unclear. The ends were cut back, 4 bases at V and 4 bases at J, with 14 bases in the middle. The CDR3 is made up of 14 amino acids. Germline V gene data show CDR1 as SGHDT and CDR2 as YYEEEE. CDR3 sequence reads: CASSAPWWGYGYTF. In nucleotides, the CDR3 is TGTGCCAGCAGCGCCCCGTGGTGGGGCTATGGCTACACCTTC.

This clonotype was counted ten times or more. The chain combines TRBV2 with TRBJ2-7, with a tentative D call TRBD1 (5 bases). V shed 4 bases and J shed 2 bases, with 9 bases lying between them. Germline CDR1 reads SNHLY; CDR2 reads FYNNEI. The length of the CDR3 is 13 residues. For the CDR3, the DNA is TGTGCCAGCAGTGGGGCCAGGGCCTACGAGCAGTACTTC. This codes for CASSGARAYEQYF. Looking up the rest from reference TRBV2 and TRBJ2-7 gives the full variable domain: EPEVTQTPSHQVTQMGQEVILRCVPISNHLYFYWYRQILGQKVEFLVSFYNNEISEKSEIFDDQFSVERPDGSNFTLKIRSTKLEDSAMYFCASSGARAYEQYFGPGTRLTVT.

The chain carries TRBV6-6 and TRBJ1-1, with a tentative D call TRBD1 (5 bases). The CDR3 is made up of 14 amino acids. Germline V gene lookup returns CDR1 MNHNY and CDR2 SVGAGI (reference sequence). V lost 3 bases to trimming and J lost 3 bases, with 11 bases between them. The CDR3: CASSYRPGDTEAFF. CDR3 DNA sequence: TGTGCCAGCAGTTATCGGCCGGGGGACACTGAAGCTTTCTTT.

This clonotype was found a few times. The chain recombines TRBV6-2 or TRBV6-3 with TRBJ2-1; 9 positions agree with TRBD2. Germline V CDR1 and CDR2: MNHEY, SVGEGT. Trimming removed 0 bases from V and 12 bases from J; junction bases left unmatched: 6. CDR3 size: 14 residues. The CDR3 is CASSYSLSGSRQFF. CDR3 nucleotide sequence: TGTGCCAGCAGTTACTCCCTTAGCGGGAGTCGGCAGTTCTTC.

The rearrangement joins TRBV18 to TRBJ2-6; no firm D call. The CDR3 extends over 14 amino acids. The V end was cut by 1 base, the J end by 10 bases, with 11 bases between. Germline V gene data show CDR1 as KGHSH and CDR2 as LQKENI. The CDR3 is CASSPLTIANVLTF. In DNA, the CDR3 is TGTGCCAGCTCACCACTTACAATTGCGAACGTCCTGACTTTC.

The table lists this clonotype with a few counts. This rearrangement joins TRBV20-1 to TRBJ2-7, with D possibly being TRBD1 (5 bases). CDR3 length: 16 residues. Per the germline V gene, CDR1 is DFQATT and CDR2 is SNEGSKA (reference sequence). With 1 base removed from V and 2 bases from J, the gap between germline ends came to 18 bases. The CDR3 sequence: CSARVRSRGKTYEQYF. The CDR3 DNA follows: TGCAGTGCTAGAGTCCGCTCTAGGGGAAAGACCTACGAGCAGTACTTC.

This chain uses TRBV7-6 with TRBJ2-2; D perhaps matches TRBD1 (5 bases). V was shortened by 0 bases and J by 6 bases, with 8 bases between the two germline ends. Germline loops: CDR1 SGHVS, CDR2 FNYEAQ. This CDR3 spans 14 amino acids. The CDR3 is CASSLAPGPGELFF. CDR3 DNA: TGTGCCAGCAGCTTAGCCCCAGGGCCCGGGGAGCTGTTTTTT. The entire variable domain, with the rest obtained from reference TRBV7-6 and TRBJ2-2, is as follows: GAGVSQSPRYKVTKRGQDVALRCDPISGHVSLYWYRQALGQGPEFLTYFNYEAQQDKSGLPNDRFSAERPEGSISTLTIQRTEQRDSAMYRCASSLAPGPGELFFGEGSRLTVL.

This sequence joins TRBV6-2 or TRBV6-3 and TRBJ1-5; D ambiguous. Germline V gene lookup returns CDR1 MNHEY and CDR2 SVGEGT. The CDR3 loop spans 16 amino acids. The V end was cut by 4 bases, the J end by 3 bases, with 16 bases between. The CDR3 nucleotides read TGTGCCAGCAGTTCCCACGGGTTGGGGAACAATCAGCCCCAGCATTTT. This sequence encodes CASSSHGLGNNQPQHF.

Concerning this clonotype: Being one base from a much bigger clone, this may be a read error. J is TRBJ1-2 and V is TRBV25-1, with D possibly being TRBD1 (6 bases). This CDR3 comprises 11 residues. V was clipped by 5 bases and J by 8 bases, with 9 bases between them. The germline V gene has CDR1 MGHDK and CDR2 SYGVNS. The CDR3 spells CASSPGAGYTF. DNA of the CDR3: TGTGCCAGCAGTCCAGGGGCGGGCTACACCTTC.

The rearrangement links TRBV11-2 to TRBJ2-1; D remains ambiguous. The J call is doubtful: the DNA matches TRBJ2-7 better. The CDR3 has 14 residues. Germline CDR1 is SGHAT and CDR2 is FQNNGV. For the CDR3, the DNA is TGTGCCAGCAGCTTACTAAGCTCCTACAATGAGCAGTACTTC. Its translation is CASSLLSSYNEQYF.

This clonotype was counted ten times or more. The J gene is TRBJ2-5, the V gene TRBV12-3 or TRBV12-4, with no clear D. The CDR3 spans 12 residues. The V end was cut by 6 bases, the J end by 1 base, with 6 bases between. The CDR3 is CASSRTQETQYF. CDR3 bases: TGTGCCAGCAGCCGGACCCAAGAGACCCAGTACTTC.